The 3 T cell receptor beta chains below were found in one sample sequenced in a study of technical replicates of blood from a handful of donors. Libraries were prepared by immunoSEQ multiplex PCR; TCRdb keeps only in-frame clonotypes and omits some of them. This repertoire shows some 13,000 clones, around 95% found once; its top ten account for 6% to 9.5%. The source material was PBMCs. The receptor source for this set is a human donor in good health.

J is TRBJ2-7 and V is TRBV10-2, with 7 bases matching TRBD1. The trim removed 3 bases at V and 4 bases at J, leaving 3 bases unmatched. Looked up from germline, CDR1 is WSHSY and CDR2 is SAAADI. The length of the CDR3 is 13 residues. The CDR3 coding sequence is TGCGCCAGCAGTGAACAGGGGTCGTACGAGCAGTACTTC. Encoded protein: CASSEQGSYEQYF.

This chain's CDR3 is CGAQGEAGELFF. The CDR3 nucleotides are TGTGGTGCGCAGGGGGAAGCCGGGGAGCTGTTTTTT. V and J are TRBV6-1 and TRBJ2-2, with 7 bases that match TRBD1. Germline assignment: CDR1 MNHNS and CDR2 SASEGT. The CDR3 has 12 amino acids.

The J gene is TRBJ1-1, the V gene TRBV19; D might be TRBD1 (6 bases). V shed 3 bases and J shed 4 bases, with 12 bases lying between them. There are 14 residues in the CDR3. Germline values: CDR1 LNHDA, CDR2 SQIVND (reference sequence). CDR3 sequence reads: CASSIIQGSTEAFF. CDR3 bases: TGTGCCAGTAGTATCATCCAGGGGTCCACTGAAGCTTTCTTT.